This TCR beta chain derives from a study of cytomegalovirus exposure and HLA in healthy donors (dated by TCRdb to 2017 to 2019). A note on the overall study: A later analysis indicated that the 130 or so validation repertoires were generated on the platform also employed for the 700 or so repertoires of the first cohort. The aim of the study was to test whether cataloging public T cell receptors could identify signatures of past pathogen exposure. A separate validation cohort of 100 to 150 different subjects was used in addition to the approximately 640-subject first cohort. The study combined high-throughput TCR immunosequencing, statistical association of individual TCRs with disease status, and machine learning to predict cytomegalovirus infection status.

Library method: the immunoSEQ multiplex PCR assay. The authors' pipeline ran thus. A statistical classification framework was built for diagnosing cytomegalovirus status from the catalog of TCR beta chain sequences. What TCRdb holds here is the immuneACCESS table cut down to in-frame rearrangements. Part of the clones is not present; checked against another copy, under half of the missing clones reflect an unresolved V gene, and the others are unexplained. D and trimming were read from the DNA, whereas the V and J calls and clone size are those reported in that table. Counted in this sample were roughly 260,000 clones; around 91% of them appeared once. Jointly, the top ten make up roughly 0.4% of the sample. What the work shows at the level of the full study, not this receptor alone: Across donors, most TCR sequences were observed very rarely, whereas some public TCRs were present in many individuals. In the study, about 150 TCR beta chains were listed as associated with cytomegalovirus. In vitro tests confirmed that a few of the cytomegalovirus-associated TCR beta chains recognize cytomegalovirus antigens. The validation cohort had no HLA typing available for a later analysis, so co-occurrence within that cohort was assessed over all 120 or so repertoires. A later analysis found that TCRs clustered in the first cohort also tended to co-occur in the 120 or so validation repertoires, with 90% to 95% of cluster scores above 0. According to the authors, the approach could potentially be generalized to other disease states and immunological phenotypes. The classifier was reported to diagnose cytomegalovirus status with high specificity and sensitivity in both the original cohort and the validation cohort.

Comments on this clone: The target of this receptor is not known. No base quality values were provided; no much bigger clone lies one nucleotide off.

Separate from the roughly 700-subject first cohort, the validation cohort of more than 90 subjects was the group to which the donors belonged. The trim is 5 bases for V and 8 bases for J, with a gap of 21 bases between the germline ends. The germline V gene (reference sequence) supplies CDR1 LNHNV and CDR2 YYDKDF. The CDR3 has 15 amino acids, counting the end cysteine and phenylalanine. Only CDR3 DNA remains: 45 bases, in frame from the first base. In this chain, TRBV15 is recombined with TRBJ1-2, with no D gene named confidently. The origin of this receptor is a woman under 30 in good health and CMV-seronegative. Sequencing was carried out using PBMCs. The nucleotide sequence is TGTGCCACCAGCGAGCCGTTAGCCCCATTCGGGGGCTACACCTTC. Translated, it reads CATSEPLAPFGGYTF.